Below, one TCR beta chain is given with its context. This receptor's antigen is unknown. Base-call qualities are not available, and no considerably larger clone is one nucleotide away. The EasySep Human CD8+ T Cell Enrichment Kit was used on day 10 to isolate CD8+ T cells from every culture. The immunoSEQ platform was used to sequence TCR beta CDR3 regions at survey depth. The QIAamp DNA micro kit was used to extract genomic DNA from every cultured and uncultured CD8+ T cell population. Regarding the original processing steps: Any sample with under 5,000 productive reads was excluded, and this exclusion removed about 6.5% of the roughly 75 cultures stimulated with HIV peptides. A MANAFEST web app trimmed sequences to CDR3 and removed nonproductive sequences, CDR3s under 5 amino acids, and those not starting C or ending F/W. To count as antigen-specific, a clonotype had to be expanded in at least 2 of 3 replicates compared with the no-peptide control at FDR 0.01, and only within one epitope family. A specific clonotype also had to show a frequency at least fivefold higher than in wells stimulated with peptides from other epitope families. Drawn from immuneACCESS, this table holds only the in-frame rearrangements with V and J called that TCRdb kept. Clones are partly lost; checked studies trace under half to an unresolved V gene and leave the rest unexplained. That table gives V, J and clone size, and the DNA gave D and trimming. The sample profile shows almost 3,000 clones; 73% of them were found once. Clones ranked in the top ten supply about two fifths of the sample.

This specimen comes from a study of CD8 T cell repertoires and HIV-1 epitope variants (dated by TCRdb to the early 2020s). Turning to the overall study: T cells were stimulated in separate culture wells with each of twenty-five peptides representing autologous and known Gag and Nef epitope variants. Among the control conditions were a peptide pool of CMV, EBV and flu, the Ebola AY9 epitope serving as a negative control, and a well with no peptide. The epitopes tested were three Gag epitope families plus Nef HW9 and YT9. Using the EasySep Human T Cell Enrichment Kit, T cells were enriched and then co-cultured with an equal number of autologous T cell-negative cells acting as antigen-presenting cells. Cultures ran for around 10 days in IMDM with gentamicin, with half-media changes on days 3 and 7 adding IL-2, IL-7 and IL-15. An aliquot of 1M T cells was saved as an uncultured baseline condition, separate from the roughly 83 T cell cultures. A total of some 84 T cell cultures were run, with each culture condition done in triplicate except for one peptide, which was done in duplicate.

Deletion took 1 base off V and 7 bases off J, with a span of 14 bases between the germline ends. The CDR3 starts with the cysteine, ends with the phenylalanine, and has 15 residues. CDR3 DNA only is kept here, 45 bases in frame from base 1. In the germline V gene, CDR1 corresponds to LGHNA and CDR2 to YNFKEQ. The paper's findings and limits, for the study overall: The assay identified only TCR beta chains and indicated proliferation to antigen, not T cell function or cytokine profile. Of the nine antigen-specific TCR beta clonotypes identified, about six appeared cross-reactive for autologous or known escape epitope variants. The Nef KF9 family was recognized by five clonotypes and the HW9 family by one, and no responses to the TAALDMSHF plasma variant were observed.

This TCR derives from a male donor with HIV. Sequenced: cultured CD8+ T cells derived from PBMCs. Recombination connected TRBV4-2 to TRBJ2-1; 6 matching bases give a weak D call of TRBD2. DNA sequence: TGTGCCAGCAGCCAAGCGGGAGCCTACGGGAATGAGCAGTTCTTC. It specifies CASSQAGAYGNEQFF.